This T cell receptor beta chain comes out of a study of identical twins. The CDR3 has 15 residues. Germline values: CDR1 MDHEN, CDR2 SYDVKM. J was trimmed by 9 bases and V by 3 bases; bases with no gene match: 7. TCRdb re-called the 5' RACE reads through MiXCR, storing one row per CDR3 protein. This sample yields roughly 470,000 distinct CDR3 sequences, of which 14% are seen a single time; approximately 1% belongs to the top ten. This sample was shared with a second study, whose subject was yellow fever vaccine responses in identical twins.

The V and J genes are TRBV28 and TRBJ1-6; TRBD1 agrees at 8 bases. Sequencing was performed on CD4+ T cells sorted from blood. The receptor was derived from a woman under 30 in good health. The CDR3 nucleotides read TGTGCCAGCAGTTTTAACAGGGGGTTAAGTTCACCCCTCCACTTT. Encoded protein: CASSFNRGLSSPLHF.